Listed below are T cell receptor beta chains from one sample, sequenced in a study of CD8+ T cells in alopecia areata. TCRdb's copy holds only in-frame clones and misses some; the assay was immunoSEQ multiplex PCR. The sample contains 150,000 to 180,000 clones, 40% to 65% of which appear only once. The sample in question was CD8+ T cells sorted from blood, obtained at week 0. The source is a human donor with alopecia areata. CDR3s include the opening cysteine and the closing phenylalanine or tryptophan. D genes are given only for firm matches. A row's size may be missing; if present it is once, few, many or a size class.

size: -; D: -; V: TRBV14; J: TRBJ1-1; CDR3: CASRPVGSTEAFF; DNA: TGTGCCAGCAGACCGGTGGGTAGCACTGAAGCTTTCTTT
size: few; D: -; V: TRBV2; J: TRBJ1-2; CDR3: CASSDSGNYGYTF; DNA: TGTGCCAGCAGTGATTCAGGAAACTATGGCTACACCTTC
size: -; D: -; V: TRBV6-6; J: TRBJ1-2; CDR3: CASNGGGDYGYTF; DNA: TGTGCCAGCAACGGAGGGGGGGACTATGGCTACACCTTC
size: -; D: -; V: TRBV30; J: TRBJ2-3; CDR3: CAWSVGAQVTDTQYF; DNA: TGTGCCTGGAGTGTAGGGGCGCAGGTTACAGATACGCAGTATTTT
size: -; D: -; V: TRBV25-1; J: TRBJ1-1; CDR3: CASSEGSQLEAFF; DNA: TGTGCCAGCAGTGAGGGGAGTCAGCTTGAAGCTTTCTTT
size: -; D: -; V: TRBV9; J: TRBJ1-2; CDR3: CASSVETAYGYTF; DNA: TGTGCCAGCAGCGTAGAAACAGCCTATGGCTACACCTTC
size: -; D: -; V: TRBV9; J: TRBJ2-1; CDR3: CASSSHMPGGGGEQFF; DNA: TGTGCCAGCAGCTCCCATATGCCGGGAGGGGGCGGAGAGCAGTTCTTC
size: -; D: TRBD1; V: TRBV4-1; J: TRBJ1-2; CDR3: CASSQESTGDRVYGYTF; DNA: TGCGCCAGCAGCCAAGAGTCGACCGGGGACAGGGTCTATGGCTACACCTTC
size: many; D: -; V: TRBV11-3; J: TRBJ1-1; CDR3: CASSPNRNTEAFF; DNA: TGTGCCAGCAGCCCTAATAGGAACACTGAAGCTTTCTTT
size: -; D: TRBD1; V: TRBV13; J: TRBJ2-4; CDR3: CASSFGQGRLENIQYF; DNA: TGTGCCAGCAGCTTCGGACAGGGGAGGTTGGAAAACATTCAGTACTTC
size: -; D: TRBD1; V: TRBV5-4; J: TRBJ2-7; CDR3: CASSVGQGGYEQYF; DNA: TGTGCCAGCAGCGTGGGACAGGGGGGCTACGAGCAGTACTTC
size: -; D: -; V: TRBV9; J: TRBJ2-7; CDR3: CASSLTYEQYF; DNA: TGTGCCAGCAGCCTAACCTACGAGCAGTACTTC
size: few; D: -; V: TRBV4-3; J: TRBJ1-1; CDR3: CASSQDQGTEAFF; DNA: TGCGCCAGCAGCCAAGACCAGGGTACTGAAGCTTTCTTT
size: few; D: TRBD2; V: TRBV25-1; J: TRBJ2-1; CDR3: CASSDRGGLSYNEQFF; DNA: TGTGCCAGCAGTGATCGGGGGGGCCTCTCCTACAATGAGCAGTTCTTC
size: -; D: -; V: TRBV4-3; J: TRBJ2-1; CDR3: CASSIVRGSGMFF; DNA: TGCGCCAGCAGCATTGTTAGGGGAAGCGGTATGTTCTTC
size: -; D: -; V: TRBV13; J: TRBJ2-3; CDR3: CASKGTGSTDTQYF; DNA: TGTGCCAGCAAAGGGACTGGAAGCACAGATACGCAGTATTTT
size: -; D: -; V: TRBV30; J: TRBJ1-1; CDR3: CAWSVQGHTEAFF; DNA: TGTGCCTGGAGTGTACAGGGACACACTGAAGCTTTCTTT
size: -; D: TRBD2; V: TRBV11-2; J: TRBJ2-5; CDR3: CASSLIAGVETQYF; DNA: TGTGCCAGCAGCTTAATAGCGGGGGTGGAGACCCAGTACTTC
size: -; D: -; V: TRBV5-6; J: TRBJ2-1; CDR3: CASSAGGNEQFF; DNA: TGTGCCAGCAGCGCCGGGGGAAATGAGCAGTTCTTC
size: few; D: -; V: TRBV6-6; J: TRBJ1-1; CDR3: CASSPQGIGTEAFF; DNA: TGTGCCAGCAGTCCTCAGGGGATTGGGACTGAAGCTTTCTTT
size: few; D: -; V: TRBV27; J: TRBJ1-2; CDR3: CASSPRAGAYYGYTF; DNA: TGTGCCAGCAGCCCAAGGGCGGGGGCTTACTATGGCTACACCTTC
size: few; D: -; V: TRBV7-9; J: TRBJ2-1; CDR3: CASSEWTDEQFF; DNA: TGTGCCAGCAGCGAATGGACGGATGAGCAGTTCTTC
size: few; D: -; V: TRBV19; J: TRBJ1-5; CDR3: CATTGSVNQPQHF; DNA: TGTGCCACCACAGGGTCGGTTAATCAGCCCCAGCATTTT
size: -; D: -; V: TRBV30; J: TRBJ1-4; CDR3: CAWARSTNEKLFF; DNA: TGTGCCTGGGCAAGGTCAACTAATGAAAAACTGTTTTTT
size: -; D: -; V: TRBV30; J: TRBJ2-1; CDR3: CAWSPGGDEQFF; DNA: TGTGCCTGGAGTCCCGGGGGCGATGAGCAGTTCTTC
size: many; D: -; V: TRBV7-9; J: TRBJ1-5; CDR3: CASSLGGGLDQPQHF; DNA: TGTGCCAGCAGCTTAGGGGGAGGGCTTGATCAGCCCCAGCATTTT
size: -; D: -; V: TRBV11-2; J: TRBJ2-3; CDR3: CASSTTDTQYF; DNA: TGTGCCAGCAGTACAACAGATACGCAGTATTTT
size: -; D: -; V: TRBV4-3; J: TRBJ1-5; CDR3: CASSQDPGGDQPQHF; DNA: TGCGCCAGCAGCCAAGATCCCGGGGGAGATCAGCCCCAGCATTTT
size: -; D: -; V: TRBV2; J: TRBJ1-5; CDR3: CATLLGFQPQHF; DNA: TGTGCCACCCTACTTGGGTTTCAGCCCCAGCATTTT
size: -; D: -; V: TRBV29-1; J: TRBJ1-1; CDR3: CSAAENTEAFF; DNA: TGCAGCGCAGCAGAGAACACTGAAGCTTTCTTT
size: -; D: -; V: TRBV7-2; J: TRBJ2-7; CDR3: CASSQERQSYEQYF; DNA: TGTGCCAGCAGCCAAGAACGGCAATCCTACGAGCAGTACTTC
size: -; D: -; V: TRBV11-3; J: TRBJ1-4; CDR3: CASSLLSLNEKLFF; DNA: TGTGCCAGCAGCCTCCTATCTCTTAATGAAAAACTGTTTTTT
size: -; D: -; V: TRBV7-2; J: TRBJ2-5; CDR3: CASSLLSKQETQYF; DNA: TGTGCCAGCAGCTTGTTAAGCAAGCAAGAGACCCAGTACTTC
size: -; D: -; V: TRBV5-1; J: TRBJ1-2; CDR3: CASSLTDYYGYTF; DNA: TGCGCCAGCAGCTTGACAGACTACTATGGCTACACCTTC
size: -; D: -; V: TRBV28; J: TRBJ1-2; CDR3: CATKEGGRDTF; DNA: TGTGCCACAAAGGAGGGAGGGAGAGACACCTTC
size: -; D: -; V: TRBV4-1; J: TRBJ1-5; CDR3: CASSLGVVDQPQHF; DNA: TGCGCCAGCAGCCTCGGGGTGGTGGATCAGCCCCAGCATTTT
size: few; D: -; V: TRBV19; J: TRBJ1-1; CDR3: CASAPRRENTEAFF; DNA: TGTGCCAGTGCCCCAAGGAGGGAGAACACTGAAGCTTTCTTT
size: -; D: -; V: TRBV5-1; J: TRBJ2-7; CDR3: CASSDLADYEQYF; DNA: TGCGCCAGCAGCGACCTAGCTGACTACGAGCAGTACTTC
size: -; D: TRBD1; V: TRBV25-1; J: TRBJ1-2; CDR3: CASSSPDRIDGYTF; DNA: TGTGCCAGCAGTTCCCCGGACAGGATTGATGGCTACACCTTC
size: -; D: TRBD2; V: TRBV13; J: TRBJ2-4; CDR3: CASSSRGGLAKNIQYF; DNA: TGTGCCAGCAGCTCGCGGGGGGGCCTAGCCAAAAACATTCAGTACTTC
size: -; D: TRBD1; V: TRBV5-1; J: TRBJ2-5; CDR3: CASSLVLRVRGTETQYF; DNA: TGCGCCAGCAGCTTGGTGTTACGGGTCAGGGGGACGGAGACCCAGTACTTC
size: once; D: -; V: TRBV4-3; J: TRBJ2-6; CDR3: CASSQDTTLGANVLTF; DNA: TGCGCCAGCAGCCAAGATACGACTCTTGGGGCCAACGTCCTGACTTTC
size: -; D: -; V: TRBV20-1; J: TRBJ1-1; CDR3: CGKQENTEAFF; DNA: TGCGGGAAACAGGAGAACACTGAAGCTTTCTTT
size: -; D: -; V: TRBV15; J: TRBJ2-2; CDR3: CATSRDSWGPAGELFF; DNA: TGTGCCACCAGCAGAGATAGCTGGGGACCGGCCGGGGAGCTGTTTTTT
size: -; D: TRBD2; V: TRBV25-1; J: TRBJ2-7; CDR3: CASSDGRMASGQQYF; DNA: TGTGCCAGCAGTGACGGGAGGATGGCATCAGGTCAGCAGTACTTC
size: -; D: -; V: TRBV5-1; J: TRBJ2-7; CDR3: CASSYGGGSNEQYF; DNA: TGCGCCAGCAGCTATGGAGGGGGATCTAACGAGCAGTACTTC
size: -; D: TRBD1; V: TRBV5-1; J: TRBJ1-1; CDR3: CASSSTGAEAFF; DNA: TGCGCCAGCAGCTCGACAGGGGCTGAAGCTTTCTTT
size: few; D: TRBD1; V: TRBV4-3; J: TRBJ2-5; CDR3: CASSQEYGTGGRETQYF; DNA: TGCGCCAGCAGCCAAGAATACGGGACAGGGGGCAGGGAGACCCAGTACTTC
size: -; D: -; V: TRBV27; J: TRBJ2-5; CDR3: CASSLSNPRETQYF; DNA: TGTGCCAGCAGTTTATCTAACCCGAGAGAGACCCAGTACTTC
size: -; D: TRBD1; V: TRBV30; J: TRBJ2-7; CDR3: CAWSPGTGTYEQYF; DNA: TGTGCCTGGAGTCCGGGGACAGGTACCTACGAGCAGTACTTC